This T cell receptor beta chain was recovered during a study of shared clonotypes between healthy human individuals. About the study: CD4 naive and memory got three plates each, CD8 naive two, CD8 memory one. Study-wide points: All-four-donor shared clonotypes had higher generation probabilities than non-shared clonotypes did.

Here immunoSEQ multiplex PCR was the method, and the copy in TCRdb shows in-frame clones only, minus some. The table lists roughly 680,000 clones, just under 75% of them singletons. The table lists this clone with a count of one. What it binds is not known. Trimming removed 3 bases at V and 5 bases at J, with 14 bases between. From germline, CDR1 is KGHSH and CDR2 LQKENI. The CDR3 runs to 15 residues. This chain connects TRBV18 to TRBJ1-3, with D uncertain. Sequenced material: memory CD4+ T cells sorted from blood. Subset described: CD45RA-negative fraction. The clonotype originates from a woman in her thirties in good health. The CDR3 reads CASSPAESNRNTIYF. CDR3 nucleotide sequence: TGTGCCAGCTCACCGGCAGAGTCTAACCGAAACACCATATATTTT.